The rows below give T cell receptor beta chains drawn from one sample of a study of identifying expanded T cells in peripheral blood. The table came from immunoSEQ multiplex PCR; TCRdb's copy has only in-frame clones and leaves some out. The table records tens of thousands of clones, roughly 84% of them present only once. Source material: blood. Receptor source: a person aged 18 to 75 in good health. Both conserved end residues are part of each CDR3. D genes are given only for firm matches. Clone size is not always given. Where it is, it says once, few, many or a class for expanded clones.

>TRBV7-8|TRBJ1-1|.|many
CASSLALAEAFF
TGTGCCAGCAGCTTAGCGCTCGCTGAAGCTTTCTTT
>TRBV19|TRBJ1-2|.|once
CAAARDSLNYGYTF
TGTGCCGCGGCCCGGGACTCCCTTAACTATGGCTACACCTTC
>TRBV29-1|TRBJ1-2|TRBD1|.
CSVNPTGTNYGYTF
TGCAGCGTTAATCCGACAGGGACTAACTATGGCTACACCTTC
>TRBV7-2|TRBJ2-7|.|.
CASSLEEAGPYEQYF
TGTGCCAGCAGCTTAGAGGAGGCAGGCCCCTACGAGCAGTACTTC
>TRBV27|TRBJ2-5|.|.
CASGRGGQETQYF
TGTGCCAGCGGGAGAGGGGGCCAAGAGACCCAGTACTTC
>TRBV27|TRBJ2-5|TRBD1|.
CASRRGQGAVETQYF
TGTGCCAGCAGGAGGGGACAGGGGGCTGTGGAGACCCAGTACTTC
>TRBV9|TRBJ2-1|TRBD2|once
CASSGLLAGDGNEQFF
TGTGCCAGCAGCGGGCTCCTAGCGGGAGATGGTAATGAGCAGTTCTTC
>TRBV30|TRBJ2-7|.|.
CAWSPRDTKYF
TGTGCCTGGAGTCCCCGGGACACCAAGTACTTC
>TRBV7-2|TRBJ1-3|.|.
CASSLDSSGNTIYF
TGTGCCAGCAGCTTGGACAGCTCTGGAAACACCATATATTTT
>TRBV2|TRBJ2-1|.|once
CASSEAKDFKGEQFF
TGTGCCAGCAGTGAAGCGAAGGATTTCAAGGGTGAGCAGTTCTTC
>TRBV27|TRBJ1-1|TRBD1|once
CASRVTGGGGTEAFF
TGTGCCAGCAGAGTGACAGGGGGCGGTGGGACTGAAGCTTTCTTT
>TRBV5-1|TRBJ2-1|.|few
CASSLGSRAFYNEQFF
TGCGCCAGCAGCTTGGGTTCCAGGGCCTTCTACAATGAGCAGTTCTTC
>TRBV5-1|TRBJ2-1|.|.
CASSLRDPWYNEQFF
TGCGCCAGCAGCTTGCGGGACCCTTGGTACAATGAGCAGTTCTTC
>TRBV6-1|TRBJ2-5|.|.
CASRRGKETQYF
TGTGCCAGCAGGAGGGGGAAAGAGACCCAGTACTTC
>TRBV9|TRBJ2-4|.|.
CASSATLAKNIQYF
TGTGCCAGCAGCGCAACTCTAGCCAAAAACATTCAGTACTTC
>TRBV18|TRBJ1-1|.|.
CASSPQGGTEAFF
TGTGCCAGCTCACCTCAGGGAGGCACTGAAGCTTTCTTT
>TRBV2|TRBJ1-2|.|.
CASSDSRGNYGYTF
TGTGCCAGCAGTGACTCAAGGGGTAACTATGGCTACACCTTC
>TRBV19|TRBJ1-2|.|.
CASSLVDRSNYGYTF
TGTGCCAGTAGTCTCGTCGACAGGTCTAACTATGGCTACACCTTC
>TRBV2|TRBJ2-7|TRBD2|.
CASTPPASGGNEQYF
TGTGCCAGCACCCCTCCGGCTAGCGGGGGGAACGAGCAGTACTTC
>TRBV6-5|TRBJ2-7|.|.
CASSYSGSYEQYF
TGTGCCAGCAGTTACTCGGGGTCCTACGAGCAGTACTTC
>TRBV6-1|TRBJ2-5|.|.
CASSLTSSQETQYF
TGTGCCAGCAGCCTCACTAGCTCCCAAGAGACCCAGTACTTC
>TRBV4-1|TRBJ2-6|.|once
CANHLPGQKTPGANVLTF
TGCGCCAACCACCTACCTGGACAGAAGACACCTGGGGCCAACGTCCTGACTTTC
>TRBV10-3|TRBJ1-5|.|.
CAISESGGGNQPQHF
TGTGCCATCAGTGAGTCCGGAGGAGGCAATCAGCCCCAGCATTTT
>TRBV10-1|TRBJ1-2|TRBD1|.
CANRQGRWGYTF
TGCGCCAACAGACAGGGGCGGTGGGGCTACACCTTC
>TRBV29-1|TRBJ1-2|.|.
CSVVPDSTTYGYTF
TGCAGCGTTGTCCCGGACAGTACCACCTATGGCTACACCTTC
>TRBV13|TRBJ2-7|TRBD1|.
CAIRDRGPPCYEQYF
TGTGCCATCCGGGACAGGGGGCCCCCCTGCTACGAGCAGTACTTC
>TRBV7-9|TRBJ1-2|.|few
CASSLGQGVSYGYTF
TGTGCCAGCAGCTTAGGGCAGGGAGTCTCCTATGGCTACACCTTC
>TRBV7-2|TRBJ1-3|TRBD1|.
CASSLEIPGQTFRNTIYF
TGTGCCAGCAGCTTAGAGATTCCGGGACAGACTTTTAGAAACACCATATATTTT
>TRBV6-5|TRBJ2-1|.|.
CASSYSTSRSDEQFF
TGTGCCAGCAGTTACTCGACATCTCGCTCCGATGAGCAGTTCTTC
>TRBV7-2|TRBJ1-5|.|.
CASSHGQGTQHF
TGTGCCAGCAGCCATGGACAAGGAACCCAGCATTTT
>TRBV7-8|TRBJ1-2|.|once
CASSLGLSDGYTF
TGTGCCAGCAGCTTAGGATTATCGGATGGCTACACCTTC
>TRBV19|TRBJ1-1|.|.
CASSMWTEMNTEAFF
TGTGCCAGTAGTATGTGGACCGAGATGAACACTGAAGCTTTCTTT
>TRBV19|TRBJ2-7|TRBD1|.
CASGPGTGFYEQYF
TGTGCCAGCGGACCCGGGACAGGGTTCTACGAGCAGTACTTC
>TRBV6-5|TRBJ1-5|.|.
CASSYRQGLGQPQHF
TGTGCCAGCAGTTACCGGCAGGGACTAGGTCAGCCCCAGCATTTT
>TRBV11-1|TRBJ2-7|.|.
CASSLERQTRGEQYF
TGTGCCAGCAGCTTAGAGCGACAAACGCGGGGAGAGCAGTACTTC
>TRBV12-5|TRBJ2-5|.|.
CASGFSGVETQYF
TGTGCTAGTGGTTTCTCGGGGGTCGAGACCCAGTACTTC